Detailed here is one T cell receptor delta chain. One end of the junction is discordant with germline, which a read error may explain. TCRdb ran CATT on the reads. The sample shows about 15,000 delta-chain clones, 7.3% of them seen only once. The sample belongs to a study of gamma-delta chains in newborns, infants, children. CDR3 length: 20 amino acids. Germline lookup yields CDR1 GEAIGNYY and CDR2 EKD. The specimen was blood. The rearrangement links TRDV2 to TRDJ3; tentatively, D is TRDD2 (6 bases). This TCR was sampled from a child who was a newborn, infant or young child, either healthy, febrile or measles-vaccinated (not recorded which). CDR3 nucleotide sequence: TGTGCCTGTGACACCGTCCATCCTACTGTGGGCCGCCGGGGCACCCGCCAGATGTTTTTC. It translates to CACDTVHPTVGRRGTRQMFF.